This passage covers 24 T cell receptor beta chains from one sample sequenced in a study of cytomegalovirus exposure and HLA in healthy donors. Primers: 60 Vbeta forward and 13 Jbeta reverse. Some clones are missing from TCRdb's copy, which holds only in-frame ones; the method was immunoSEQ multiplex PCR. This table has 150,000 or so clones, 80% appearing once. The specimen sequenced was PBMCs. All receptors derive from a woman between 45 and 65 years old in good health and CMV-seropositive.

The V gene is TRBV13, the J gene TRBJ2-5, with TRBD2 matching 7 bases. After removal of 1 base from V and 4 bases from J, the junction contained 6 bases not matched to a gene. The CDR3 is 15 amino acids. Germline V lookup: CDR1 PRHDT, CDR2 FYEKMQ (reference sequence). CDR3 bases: TGTGCCAGCAGCTTAGCGGCGGGAGAGGGAGAGACCCAGTACTTC. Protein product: CASSLAAGEGETQYF.

Here the CDR3 DNA reads TGTGCCATCAGCTACAGGGGGGTAGGAGCGGGAGGAGACGAGCAGTACTTC. Translation: CAISYRGVGAGGDEQYF. The gene calls are TRBV10-3 and TRBJ2-7, with D possibly being TRBD2 (9 bases). The V gene's germline CDR1 is ENHRY and CDR2 SYGVKD. This CDR3 contains 17 residues. Trimming took 6 bases from V and 5 from J, leaving 26 bases between them.

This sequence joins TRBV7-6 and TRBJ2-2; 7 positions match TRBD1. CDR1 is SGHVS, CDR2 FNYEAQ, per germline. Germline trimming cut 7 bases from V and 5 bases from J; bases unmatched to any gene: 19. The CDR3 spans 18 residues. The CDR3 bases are TGTGCCAGCACCTTCCCACTGGACGACAGGGCGAGAACCGGGGAGCTGTTTTTT. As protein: CASTFPLDDRARTGELFF.

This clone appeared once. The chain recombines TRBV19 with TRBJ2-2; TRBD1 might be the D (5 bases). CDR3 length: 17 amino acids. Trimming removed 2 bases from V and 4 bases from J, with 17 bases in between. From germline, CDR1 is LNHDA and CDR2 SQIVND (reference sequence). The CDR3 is CASSIRSGLSPTGELFF. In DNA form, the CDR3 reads TGTGCCAGTAGTATACGGTCAGGGCTCTCTCCCACCGGGGAGCTGTTTTTT.

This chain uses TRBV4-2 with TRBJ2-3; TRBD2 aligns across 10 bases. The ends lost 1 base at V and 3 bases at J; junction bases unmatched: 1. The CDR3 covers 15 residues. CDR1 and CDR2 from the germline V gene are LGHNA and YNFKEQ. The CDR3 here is CASSQVLAGTDTQYF. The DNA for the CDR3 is TGTGCCAGCAGCCAAGTACTAGCGGGAACAGATACGCAGTATTTT.

The CDR3 sequence: CASSRPPGNTEAFF. The CDR3 bases are TGTGCCAGCAGCCGCCCCCCGGGGAACACTGAAGCTTTCTTT. This rearrangement joins TRBV7-9 to TRBJ1-1; no clear D gene. The ends were cut back, 5 bases at V and 1 base at J, with 11 bases in the middle. The CDR3 has 14 amino acids. Germline V gene data show CDR1 as SEHNR and CDR2 as FQNEAQ (reference sequence).

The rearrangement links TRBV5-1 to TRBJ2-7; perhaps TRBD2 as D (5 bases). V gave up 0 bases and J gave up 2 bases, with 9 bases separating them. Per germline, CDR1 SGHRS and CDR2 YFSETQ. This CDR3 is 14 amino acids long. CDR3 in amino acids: CASSLERVPYEQYF. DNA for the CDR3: TGCGCCAGCAGCTTGGAGAGGGTACCCTACGAGCAGTACTTC.

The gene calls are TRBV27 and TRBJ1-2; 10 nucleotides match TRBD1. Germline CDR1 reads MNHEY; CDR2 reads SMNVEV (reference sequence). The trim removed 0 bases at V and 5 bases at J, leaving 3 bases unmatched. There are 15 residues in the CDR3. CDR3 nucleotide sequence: TGTGCCAGCAGTTTATCTGGACAGGGGGTTTATGGCTACACCTTC. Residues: CASSLSGQGVYGYTF.

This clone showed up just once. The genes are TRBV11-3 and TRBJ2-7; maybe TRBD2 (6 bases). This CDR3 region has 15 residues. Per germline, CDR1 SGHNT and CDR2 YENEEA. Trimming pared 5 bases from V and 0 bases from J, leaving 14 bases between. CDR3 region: CASSAGKASSYEQYF. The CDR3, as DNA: TGTGCCAGCAGCGCGGGAAAGGCTAGCTCCTACGAGCAGTACTTC.

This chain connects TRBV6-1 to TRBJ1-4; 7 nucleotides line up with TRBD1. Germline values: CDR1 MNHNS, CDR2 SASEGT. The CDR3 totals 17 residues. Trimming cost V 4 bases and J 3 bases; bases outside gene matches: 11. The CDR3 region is CASSVLGGGWANEKLFF. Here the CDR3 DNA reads TGTGCCAGCAGTGTACTAGGGGGCGGGTGGGCTAATGAAAAACTGTTTTTT.

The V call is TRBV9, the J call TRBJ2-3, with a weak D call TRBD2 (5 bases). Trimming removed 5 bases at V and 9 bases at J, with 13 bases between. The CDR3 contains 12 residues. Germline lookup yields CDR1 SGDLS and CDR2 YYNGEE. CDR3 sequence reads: CASSRFEGTQYF. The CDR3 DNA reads TGTGCCAGCAGTCGTTTCGAGGGCACGCAGTATTTT.

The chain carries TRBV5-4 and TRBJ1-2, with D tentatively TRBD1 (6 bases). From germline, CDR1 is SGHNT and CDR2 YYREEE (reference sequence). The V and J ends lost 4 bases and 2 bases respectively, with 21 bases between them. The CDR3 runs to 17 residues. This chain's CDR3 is CASSPTGAGGSNYGYTF. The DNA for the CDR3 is TGTGCCAGCAGCCCGACAGGAGCCGGGGGGAGCAACTATGGCTACACCTTC. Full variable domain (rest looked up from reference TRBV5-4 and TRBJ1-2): ETGVTQSPTHLIKTRGQQVTLRCSSQSGHNTVSWYQQALGQGPQFIFQYYREEENGRGNFPPRFSGLQFPNYSSELNVNALELDDSALYLCASSPTGAGGSNYGYTFGSGTRLTVV.

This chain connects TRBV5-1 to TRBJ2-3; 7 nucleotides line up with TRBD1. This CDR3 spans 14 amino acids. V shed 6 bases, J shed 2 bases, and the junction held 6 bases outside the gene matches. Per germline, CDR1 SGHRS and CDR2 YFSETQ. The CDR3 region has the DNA TGCGCCAGCACCCCGGGACAGAACACAGATACGCAGTATTTT. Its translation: CASTPGQNTDTQYF.

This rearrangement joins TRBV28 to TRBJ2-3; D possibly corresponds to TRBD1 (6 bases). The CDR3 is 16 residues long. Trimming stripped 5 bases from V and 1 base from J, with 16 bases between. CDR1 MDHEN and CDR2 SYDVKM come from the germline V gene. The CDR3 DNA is TGTGCCAGCAGTCCCCACGGGACACCACGCACAGATACGCAGTATTTT. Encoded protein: CASSPHGTPRTDTQYF. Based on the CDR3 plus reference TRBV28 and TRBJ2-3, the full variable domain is DVKVTQSSRYLVKRTGEKVFLECVQDMDHENMFWYRQDPGLGLRLIYFSYDVKMKEKGDIPEGYSVSREKKERFSLILESASTNQTSMYLCASSPHGTPRTDTQYFGPGTRLTVL.

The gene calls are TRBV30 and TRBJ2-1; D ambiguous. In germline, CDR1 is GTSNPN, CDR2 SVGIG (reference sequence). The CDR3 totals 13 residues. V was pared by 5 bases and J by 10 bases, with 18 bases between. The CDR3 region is CAWVGPGKREQFF. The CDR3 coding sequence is TGTGCCTGGGTTGGGCCCGGTAAAAGGGAGCAGTTCTTC.

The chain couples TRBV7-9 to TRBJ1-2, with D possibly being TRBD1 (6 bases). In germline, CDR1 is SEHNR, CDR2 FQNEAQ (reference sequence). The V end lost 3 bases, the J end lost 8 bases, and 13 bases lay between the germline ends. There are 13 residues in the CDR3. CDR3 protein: CASSFNGQTGYTF. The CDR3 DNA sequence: TGTGCCAGCAGCTTTAATGGACAGACGGGCTACACCTTC.

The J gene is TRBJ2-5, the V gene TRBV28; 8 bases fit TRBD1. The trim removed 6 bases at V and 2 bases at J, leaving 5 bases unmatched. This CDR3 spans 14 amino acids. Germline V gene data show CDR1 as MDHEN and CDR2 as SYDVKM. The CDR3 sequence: CASRQGGLQETQYF. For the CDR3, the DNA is TGTGCCAGCAGACAGGGGGGCCTGCAAGAGACCCAGTACTTC.

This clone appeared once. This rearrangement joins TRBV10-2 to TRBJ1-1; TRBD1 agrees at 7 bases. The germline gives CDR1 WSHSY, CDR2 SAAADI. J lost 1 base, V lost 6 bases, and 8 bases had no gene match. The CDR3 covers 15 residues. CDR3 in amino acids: CASSKKQGRNTEAFF. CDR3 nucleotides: TGCGCCAGCAGCAAGAAACAGGGGCGGAACACTGAAGCTTTCTTT.

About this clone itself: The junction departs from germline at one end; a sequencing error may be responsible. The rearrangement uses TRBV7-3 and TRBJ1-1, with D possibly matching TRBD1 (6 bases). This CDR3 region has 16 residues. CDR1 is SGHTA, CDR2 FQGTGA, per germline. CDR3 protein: CTSSPRQASMNTEAFF. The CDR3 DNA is TGTACCAGCAGCCCTCGACAGGCATCGATGAACACTGAAGCTTTCTTT.

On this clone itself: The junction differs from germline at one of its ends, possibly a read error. This CDR3 is CSSSLGGRNYGYTF. In nucleotides, the CDR3 is TGTTCCAGCAGCTTAGGGGGGAGGAACTATGGCTACACCTTC. The rearrangement uses TRBV7-9 and TRBJ1-2; weak D call: TRBD1 (6 bases). The CDR3 covers 14 residues. Per the germline V gene, CDR1 is SEHNR and CDR2 is FQNEAQ (reference sequence).

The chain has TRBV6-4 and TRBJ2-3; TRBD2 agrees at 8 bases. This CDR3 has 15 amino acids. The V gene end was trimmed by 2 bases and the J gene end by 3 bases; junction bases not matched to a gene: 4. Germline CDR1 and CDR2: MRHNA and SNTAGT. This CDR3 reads CASSDVPSGTDTQYF. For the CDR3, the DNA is TGTGCCAGCAGTGACGTCCCTAGCGGGACAGATACGCAGTATTTT.

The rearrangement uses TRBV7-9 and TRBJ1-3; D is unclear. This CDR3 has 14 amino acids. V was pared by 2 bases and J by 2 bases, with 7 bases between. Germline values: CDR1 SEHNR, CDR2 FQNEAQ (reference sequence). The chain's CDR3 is CASSLRVTGNTIYF. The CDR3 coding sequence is TGTGCCAGCAGCTTACGGGTAACTGGAAACACCATATATTTT.

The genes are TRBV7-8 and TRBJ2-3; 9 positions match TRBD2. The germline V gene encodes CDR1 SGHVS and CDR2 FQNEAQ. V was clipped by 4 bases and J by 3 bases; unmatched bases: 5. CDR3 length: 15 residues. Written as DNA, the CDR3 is TGTGCCAGCAGCTCCTGGGGACTAGCAACAGATACGCAGTATTTT. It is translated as CASSSWGLATDTQYF.

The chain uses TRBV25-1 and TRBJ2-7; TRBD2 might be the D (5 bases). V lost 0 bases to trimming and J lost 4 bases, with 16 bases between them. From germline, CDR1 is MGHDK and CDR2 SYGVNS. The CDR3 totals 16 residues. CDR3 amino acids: CASSEYYLGRGYEQYF. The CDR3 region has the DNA TGTGCCAGCAGTGAATATTATCTGGGGAGAGGGTACGAGCAGTACTTC.